This TCR beta chain was recorded in a study of Graves' ophthalmopathy and Graves' hyperthyroidism. RNA transcripts served as template for amplifying TCR beta CDR3 sequences. The first-round RT-PCR employed HTBI primers together with the Qiagen OneStep RT-PCR kit. A multiplex PCR was then performed as the second round. MiXCR, applied by TCRdb to the multiplex PCR reads, yields one record per CDR3 protein. The table records more than 300,000 distinct CDR3 sequences, roughly 17% of them present only once. This clonotype was found many times. The V and J ends lost 0 bases and 5 bases respectively, with 14 bases between them. The CDR3 has 15 amino acids. Germline V lookup: CDR1 SGHKS, CDR2 YYEKEE (reference sequence).

Material for sequencing was peripheral blood. The chain joins TRBV5-5 to TRBJ1-2; D call uncertain. The sequence derives from an adult woman with stable Graves' hyperthyroidism. The CDR3 loop reads CASSLAGSANYGYTF. DNA of the CDR3: TGTGCCAGCAGCTTGGCCGGCTCTGCGAATTATGGCTACACCTTC.